The clone carrying this T cell receptor (beta chain) was observed many times. Antigen: not known. The length of the CDR3 is 16 residues. Looked up from germline, CDR1 is SNHLY and CDR2 is FYNNEI. The J segment lost 4 bases and the V segment lost 7 bases, leaving 8 bases of the junction unmatched. In the library, individual cDNA molecules carried attached unique molecular identifiers. TCRdb reprocessed the 5' RACE reads via MiXCR and lists one record per CDR3 protein. The sample records about 64,000 distinct CDR3 sequences, 11% being singletons. These data come from a study of early T cells in non-severe SARS-CoV-2 infection. For the study at large: Sequenced bulk RNA came from whole blood that was unsorted, and chains were unpaired.

Notes on the study in general: Missing private and CD4 specificities, VDJdb matching favored anti-spike CD8 responses.

The sequence came from an adult who was a healthcare worker with PCR-confirmed SARS-CoV-2 infection or an uninfected control (not recorded which). J is TRBJ2-2 and V is TRBV2; TRBD1 agrees at 11 bases. The sample was whole blood, taken at baseline. The CDR3: CASKSPGTGGTGELFF. The CDR3 nucleotides read TGTGCCAGCAAAAGTCCCGGGACAGGGGGCACCGGGGAGCTGTTTTTT.